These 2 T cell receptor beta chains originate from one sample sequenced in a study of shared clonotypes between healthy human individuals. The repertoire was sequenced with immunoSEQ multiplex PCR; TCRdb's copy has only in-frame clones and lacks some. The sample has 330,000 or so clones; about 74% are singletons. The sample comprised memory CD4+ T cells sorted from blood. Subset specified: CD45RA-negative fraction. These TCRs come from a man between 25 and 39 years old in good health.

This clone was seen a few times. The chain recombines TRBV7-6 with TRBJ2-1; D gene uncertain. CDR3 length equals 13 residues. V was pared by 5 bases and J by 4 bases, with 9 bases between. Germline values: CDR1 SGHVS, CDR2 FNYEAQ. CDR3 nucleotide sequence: TGTGCCAGCAGCAAAGACCGTTACAATGAGCAGTTCTTC. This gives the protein CASSKDRYNEQFF.

DNA of the CDR3: TGTGCCAGCAGCTCAGGACTACTTTCGTACAATGAGCAGTTCTTC. Translating it yields CASSSGLLSYNEQFF. V and J are TRBV7-9 and TRBJ2-1, with a tentative D call TRBD2 (6 bases). This CDR3 spans 15 amino acids. The V gene's germline CDR1 is SEHNR and CDR2 FQNEAQ (reference sequence). The V end lost 4 bases, the J end lost 4 bases, and 14 bases lay between the germline ends.